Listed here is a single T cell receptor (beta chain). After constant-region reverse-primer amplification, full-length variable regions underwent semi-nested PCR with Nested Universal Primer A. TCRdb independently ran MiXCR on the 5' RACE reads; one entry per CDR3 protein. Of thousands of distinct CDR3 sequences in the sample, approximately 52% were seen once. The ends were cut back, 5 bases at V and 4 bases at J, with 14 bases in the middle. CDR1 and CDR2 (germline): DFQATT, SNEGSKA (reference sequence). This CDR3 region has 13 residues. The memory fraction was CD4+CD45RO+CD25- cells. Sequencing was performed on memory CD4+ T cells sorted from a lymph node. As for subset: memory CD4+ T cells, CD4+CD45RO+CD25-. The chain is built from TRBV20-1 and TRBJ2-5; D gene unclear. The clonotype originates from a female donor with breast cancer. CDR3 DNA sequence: TGCAGTGCTTCAATACTGTTCCCAGAGACCCAGTACTTC. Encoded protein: CSASILFPETQYF.